This T cell receptor (beta chain) was profiled in a study of vaccination effects on CD4 cells after COVID-19. Study in general: ViraFEST used viral peptide pools to expand antigen-specific CD4+ T cells before sequencing. Samples were taken post-vaccine, and their median timing was 72 days after the second dose. Study-wide results and caveats: Clones from infection and from vaccination both contracted markedly late after vaccination.

The data were produced by immunoSEQ multiplex PCR, yet TCRdb's version contains in-frame clones alone and is incomplete. The profile shows some 40,000 clones, approximately 82% of them singletons. Note on this clone: Its antigen is currently unknown.

Culture lasted roughly 9 days before CD4+ T cell isolation. Convalescent patients had PCR-confirmed SARS-CoV-2 infection between March and December 2020. All participants had two doses of either the BNT162b2 or mRNA-1273 vaccine. The CDR3 has 16 residues. In germline, CDR1 is SQVTM, CDR2 ANQGSEA. Deletions cut 4 bases from V and 2 bases from J, with 19 bases between. This receptor was taken from a human donor who had a prior SARS-CoV-2 infection. The material sequenced was CD4+ T cells from PBMCs cultured without peptide, taken after COVID-19 vaccination. This chain links TRBV29-1 with TRBJ2-3; D is uncertain. Here the CDR3 DNA reads TGCAGCGTTGGAACCGACGGCCGACACGCCACAGATACGCAGTATTTT. As protein: CSVGTDGRHATDTQYF.